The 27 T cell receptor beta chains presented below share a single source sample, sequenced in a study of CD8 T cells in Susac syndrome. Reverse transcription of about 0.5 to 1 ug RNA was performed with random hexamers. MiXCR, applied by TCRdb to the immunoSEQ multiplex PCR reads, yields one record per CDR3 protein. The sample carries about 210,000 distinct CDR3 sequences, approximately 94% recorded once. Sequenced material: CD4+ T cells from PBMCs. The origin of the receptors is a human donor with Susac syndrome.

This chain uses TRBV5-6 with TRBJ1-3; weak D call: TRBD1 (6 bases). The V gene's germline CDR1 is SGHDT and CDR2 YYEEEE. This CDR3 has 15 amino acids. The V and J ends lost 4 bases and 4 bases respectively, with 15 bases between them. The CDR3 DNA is TGTGCCAGCAGCCCGCGGGGGCCGGGAGGAAACACCATATATTTT. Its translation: CASSPRGPGGNTIYF. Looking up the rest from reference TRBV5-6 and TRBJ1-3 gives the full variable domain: DAGVTQSPTHLIKTRGQQVTLRCSPKSGHDTVSWYQQALGQGPQFIFQYYEEEERQRGNFPDRFSGHQFPNYSSELNVNALLLGDSALYLCASSPRGPGGNTIYFGEGSWLTVV.

The CDR3 DNA reads TGTGCCAGCAGCGGCCGACGGACACCCTATGGCTACACCTTC. It specifies CASSGRRTPYGYTF. V and J are TRBV9 and TRBJ1-2; maybe TRBD1 (5 bases). The ends were cut back, 3 bases at V and 4 bases at J, with 13 bases in the middle. CDR3 length: 14 residues. From germline, CDR1 is SGDLS and CDR2 YYNGEE.

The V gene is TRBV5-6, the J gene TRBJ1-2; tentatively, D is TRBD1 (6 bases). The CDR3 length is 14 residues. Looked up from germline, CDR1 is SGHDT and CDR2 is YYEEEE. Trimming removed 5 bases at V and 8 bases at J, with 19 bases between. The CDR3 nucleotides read TGTGCCAGCAGGGACCCAGGGGAGGGTCCCGGCTACACCTTC. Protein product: CASRDPGEGPGYTF.

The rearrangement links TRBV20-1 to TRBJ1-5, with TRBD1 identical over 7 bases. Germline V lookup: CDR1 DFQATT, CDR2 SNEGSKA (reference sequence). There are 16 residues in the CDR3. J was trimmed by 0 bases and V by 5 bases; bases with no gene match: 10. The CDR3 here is CSAPGAGGYSNQPQHF. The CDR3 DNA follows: TGCAGTGCTCCAGGGGCAGGGGGGTATAGCAATCAGCCCCAGCATTTT.

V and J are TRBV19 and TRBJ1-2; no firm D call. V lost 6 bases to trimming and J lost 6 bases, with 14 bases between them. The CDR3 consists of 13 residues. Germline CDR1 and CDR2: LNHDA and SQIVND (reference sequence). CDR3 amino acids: CASSLGAFDGYTF. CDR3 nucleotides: TGTGCCAGTAGCCTGGGCGCATTTGATGGCTACACCTTC.

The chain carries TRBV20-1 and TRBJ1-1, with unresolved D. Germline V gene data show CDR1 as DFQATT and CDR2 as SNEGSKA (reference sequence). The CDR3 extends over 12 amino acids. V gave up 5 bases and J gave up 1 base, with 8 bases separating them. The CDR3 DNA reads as TGCAGTGCTCCTCGACCGAACACTGAAGCTTTCTTT. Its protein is CSAPRPNTEAFF.

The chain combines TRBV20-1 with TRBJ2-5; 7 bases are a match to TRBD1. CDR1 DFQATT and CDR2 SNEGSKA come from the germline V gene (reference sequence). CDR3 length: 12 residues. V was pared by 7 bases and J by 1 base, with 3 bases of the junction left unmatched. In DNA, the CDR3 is TGCAGTGTTAACAGGGGCCAAGAGACCCAGTACTTC. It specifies CSVNRGQETQYF.

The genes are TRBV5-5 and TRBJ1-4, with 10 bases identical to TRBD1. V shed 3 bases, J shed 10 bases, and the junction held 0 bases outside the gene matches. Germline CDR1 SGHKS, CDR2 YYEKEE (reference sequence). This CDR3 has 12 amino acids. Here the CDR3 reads CASSWTGGKLFF. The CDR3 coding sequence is TGTGCCAGCAGCTGGACAGGGGGAAAACTGTTTTTT.

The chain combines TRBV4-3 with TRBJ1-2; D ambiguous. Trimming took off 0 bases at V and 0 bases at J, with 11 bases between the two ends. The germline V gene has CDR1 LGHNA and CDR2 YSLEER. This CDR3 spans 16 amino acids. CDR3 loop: CASSQETATSNYGYTF. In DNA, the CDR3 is TGCGCCAGCAGCCAAGAAACAGCCACCTCTAACTATGGCTACACCTTC.

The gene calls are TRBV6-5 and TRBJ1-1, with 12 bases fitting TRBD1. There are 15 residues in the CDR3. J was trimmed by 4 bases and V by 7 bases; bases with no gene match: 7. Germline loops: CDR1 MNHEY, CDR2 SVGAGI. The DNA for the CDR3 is TGTGCCAGCACCCGGGACAGGGGGCGTGGCACTGAAGCTTTCTTT. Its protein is CASTRDRGRGTEAFF.

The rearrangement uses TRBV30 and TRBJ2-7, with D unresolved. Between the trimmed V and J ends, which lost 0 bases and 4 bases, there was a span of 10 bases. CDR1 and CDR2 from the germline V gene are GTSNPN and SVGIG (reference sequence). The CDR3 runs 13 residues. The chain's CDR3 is CAWSVSLYYEQYF. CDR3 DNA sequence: TGTGCCTGGAGTGTTTCGCTTTATTACGAGCAGTACTTC.

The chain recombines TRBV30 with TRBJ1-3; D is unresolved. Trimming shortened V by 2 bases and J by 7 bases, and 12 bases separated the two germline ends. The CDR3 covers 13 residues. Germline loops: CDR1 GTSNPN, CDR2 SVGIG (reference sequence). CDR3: CAWSRTELNTIYF. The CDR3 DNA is TGTGCCTGGAGTAGGACGGAGCTGAACACCATATATTTT.

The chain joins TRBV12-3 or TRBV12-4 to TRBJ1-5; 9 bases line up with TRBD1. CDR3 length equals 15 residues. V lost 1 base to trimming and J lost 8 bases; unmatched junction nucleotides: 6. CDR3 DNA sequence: TGTGCCAGCAGTTTAGACAGGGGGCAGGAGAAGCCCCAGCATTTT. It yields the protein CASSLDRGQEKPQHF.

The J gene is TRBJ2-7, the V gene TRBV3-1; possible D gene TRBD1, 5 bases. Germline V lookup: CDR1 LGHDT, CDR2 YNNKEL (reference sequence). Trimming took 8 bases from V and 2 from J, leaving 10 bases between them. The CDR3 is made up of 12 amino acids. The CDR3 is CASGADPYEQYF. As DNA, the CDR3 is TGTGCCAGCGGGGCGGATCCCTACGAGCAGTACTTC.

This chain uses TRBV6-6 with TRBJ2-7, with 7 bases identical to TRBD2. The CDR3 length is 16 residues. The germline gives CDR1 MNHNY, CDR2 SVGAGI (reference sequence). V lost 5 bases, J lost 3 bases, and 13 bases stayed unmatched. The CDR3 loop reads CASSDEHHWGGYEQYF. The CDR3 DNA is TGTGCCAGCAGTGACGAACATCATTGGGGGGGCTACGAGCAGTACTTC.

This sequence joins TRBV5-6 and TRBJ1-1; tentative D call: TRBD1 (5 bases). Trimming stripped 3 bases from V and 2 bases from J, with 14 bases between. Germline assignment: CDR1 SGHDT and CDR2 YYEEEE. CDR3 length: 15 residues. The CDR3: CASSSHRSFNTEAFF. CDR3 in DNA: TGTGCCAGCAGCTCGCACAGGAGTTTCAACACTGAAGCTTTCTTT.

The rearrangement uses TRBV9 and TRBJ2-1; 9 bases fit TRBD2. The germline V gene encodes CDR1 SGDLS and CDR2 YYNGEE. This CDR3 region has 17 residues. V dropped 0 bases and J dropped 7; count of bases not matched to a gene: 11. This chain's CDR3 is CASSVAPSGASVNEQFF. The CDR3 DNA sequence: TGTGCCAGCAGCGTAGCTCCTAGCGGGGCCTCCGTTAATGAGCAGTTCTTC.

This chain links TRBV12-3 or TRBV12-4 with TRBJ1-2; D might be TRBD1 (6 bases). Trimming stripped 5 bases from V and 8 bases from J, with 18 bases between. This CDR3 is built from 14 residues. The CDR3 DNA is TGTGCCAGCAGTCGCTTGAGGGGGGGCGCGGGCTACACCTTC. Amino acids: CASSRLRGGAGYTF.

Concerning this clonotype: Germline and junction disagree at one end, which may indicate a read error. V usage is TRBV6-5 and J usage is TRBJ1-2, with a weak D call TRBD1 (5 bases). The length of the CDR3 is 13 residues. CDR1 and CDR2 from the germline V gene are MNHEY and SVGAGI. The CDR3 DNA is TGTGCCAGCAGAAACGGGCAGGGTCGAGCCAAACTCTTC. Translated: CASRNGQGRAKLF.

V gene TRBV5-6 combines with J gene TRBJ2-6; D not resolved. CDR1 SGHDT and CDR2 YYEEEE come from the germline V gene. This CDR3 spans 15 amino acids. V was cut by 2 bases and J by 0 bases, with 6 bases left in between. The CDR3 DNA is TGTGCCAGCAGCTTAAAGGTCTCTGGGGCCAACGTCCTGACTTTC. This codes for CASSLKVSGANVLTF.

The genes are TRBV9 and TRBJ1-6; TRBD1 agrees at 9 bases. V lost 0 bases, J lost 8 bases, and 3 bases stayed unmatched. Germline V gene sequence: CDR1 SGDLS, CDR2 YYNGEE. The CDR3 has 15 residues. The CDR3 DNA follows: TGTGCCAGCAGCGTAGCCGGGACAGGGTATTCACCCCTCCACTTT. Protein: CASSVAGTGYSPLHF.

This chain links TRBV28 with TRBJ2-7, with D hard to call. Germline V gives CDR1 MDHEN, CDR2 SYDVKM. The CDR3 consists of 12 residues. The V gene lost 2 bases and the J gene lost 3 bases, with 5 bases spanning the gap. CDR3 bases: TGTGCCAGCAGTTTAGGAGTCTACGAGCAGTACTTC. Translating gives CASSLGVYEQYF.

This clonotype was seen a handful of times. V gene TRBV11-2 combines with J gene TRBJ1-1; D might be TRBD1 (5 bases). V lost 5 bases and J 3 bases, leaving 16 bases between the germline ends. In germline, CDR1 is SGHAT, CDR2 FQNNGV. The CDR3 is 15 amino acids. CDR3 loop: CASSPFEDIYTEAFF. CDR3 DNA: TGTGCCAGCAGCCCCTTTGAGGACATATACACTGAAGCTTTCTTT. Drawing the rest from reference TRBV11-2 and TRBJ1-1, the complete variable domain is EAGVAQSPRYKIIEKRQSVAFWCNPISGHATLYWYQQILGQGPKLLIQFQNNGVVDDSQLPKDRFSAERLKGVDSTLKIQPAKLEDSAVYLCASSPFEDIYTEAFFGQGTRLTVV.

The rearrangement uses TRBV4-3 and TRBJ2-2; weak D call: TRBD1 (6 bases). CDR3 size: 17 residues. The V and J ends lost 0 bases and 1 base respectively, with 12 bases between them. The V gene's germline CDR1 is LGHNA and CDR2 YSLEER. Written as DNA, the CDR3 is TGCGCCAGCAGCCAAGAGCCGCAGGGGCAGAACACCGGGGAGCTGTTTTTT. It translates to CASSQEPQGQNTGELFF.

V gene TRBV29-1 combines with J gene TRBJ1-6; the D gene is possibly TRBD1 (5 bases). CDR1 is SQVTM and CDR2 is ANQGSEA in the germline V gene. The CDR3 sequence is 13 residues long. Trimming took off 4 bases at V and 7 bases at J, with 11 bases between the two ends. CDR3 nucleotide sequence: TGCAGCGTTGGCGACAGTAGGAATTCACCCCTCCACTTT. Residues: CSVGDSRNSPLHF.

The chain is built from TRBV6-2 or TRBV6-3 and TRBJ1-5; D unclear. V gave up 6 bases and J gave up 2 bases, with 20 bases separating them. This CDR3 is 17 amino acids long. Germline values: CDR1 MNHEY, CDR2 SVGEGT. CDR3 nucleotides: TGTGCCAGCAGCCCAACCCGGCAGTCGGGTGGCAATCAGCCCCAGCATTTT. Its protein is CASSPTRQSGGNQPQHF.

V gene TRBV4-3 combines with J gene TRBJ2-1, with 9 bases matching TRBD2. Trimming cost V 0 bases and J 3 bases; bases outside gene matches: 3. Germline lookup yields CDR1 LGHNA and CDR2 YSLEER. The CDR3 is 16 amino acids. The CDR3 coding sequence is TGCGCCAGCAGCCAAGAACTAGCGGGCTACTACAATGAGCAGTTCTTC. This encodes CASSQELAGYYNEQFF.